One and the same sample provided the 21 T cell receptor beta chains below, sequenced in a study of control samples from healthy donors and cancer patients. This table comes from immunoSEQ multiplex PCR, and its TCRdb copy is limited to in-frame clones, with some not included. Seen here are about 74,000 clones, 88% observed once, and the top ten hold around 5.7%. Sequenced: blood. Receptors originate from a woman between 45 and 60 years old in good health.

V and J are TRBV6-6 and TRBJ2-2, with 10 bases lining up with TRBD1. Looked up from germline, CDR1 is MNHNY and CDR2 is SVGAGI (reference sequence). The CDR3 length is 16 residues. V gave up 2 bases and J gave up 10 bases; unmatched junction bases: 10. CDR3 coding DNA: TGTGCCAGCAGTTACGAAGGGACAGGGGAACTATCGGAGCTGTTTTTT. This codes for CASSYEGTGELSELFF.

The chain links TRBV13 to TRBJ1-1; D is unresolved. CDR3 length equals 13 residues. Germline CDR1 and CDR2: PRHDT and FYEKMQ (reference sequence). V dropped 1 base and J dropped 6 bases, with 9 bases sitting between them. This CDR3 reads CASSLVRSPEAFF. DNA of the CDR3: TGTGCCAGCAGCTTAGTACGGAGTCCTGAAGCTTTCTTT.

The gene calls are TRBV7-2 and TRBJ2-7; D is perhaps TRBD2 (5 bases). The length of the CDR3 is 14 residues. The V gene lost 4 bases and the J gene lost 2 bases, with 12 bases spanning the gap. Per germline, CDR1 SGHTA and CDR2 FQGNSA. The CDR3 nucleotides read TGTGCCAGCAGCTCCCAGGACTGGACCTACGAGCAGTACTTC. It specifies CASSSQDWTYEQYF.

V usage is TRBV7-9 and J usage is TRBJ2-6; 9 nucleotides line up with TRBD2. Looked up from germline, CDR1 is SEHNR and CDR2 is FQNEAQ (reference sequence). The junction had 8 bases not matched to a gene; V was cut back by 4 bases and J by 1 base. The CDR3 covers 18 residues. In DNA form, the CDR3 reads TGTGCCAGCAGCTCGGGACTAGCAGACGCGTCTGGGGCCAACGTCCTGACTTTC. Its translation: CASSSGLADASGANVLTF.

The chain employs TRBV7-2 and TRBJ1-2; 8 nucleotides line up with TRBD1. The ends lost 2 bases at V and 9 bases at J; junction bases unmatched: 14. The CDR3 has 16 residues. Germline V CDR1 and CDR2: SGHTA, FQGNSA. CDR3 amino acids: CASSLTSHPGQVSYTF. CDR3 DNA: TGTGCCAGCAGCTTAACTTCTCATCCGGGACAGGTTAGCTACACCTTC.

The CDR3 coding sequence is TGTGCCAGCAGACTATCAGGAACCTACGAGCAGTACTTC. It yields the protein CASRLSGTYEQYF. This chain connects TRBV7-9 to TRBJ2-7, with unresolved D. Trimming took 6 bases from V and 2 from J, leaving 11 bases between them. There are 13 residues in the CDR3. Looked up from germline, CDR1 is SEHNR and CDR2 is FQNEAQ (reference sequence).

The chain uses TRBV13 and TRBJ2-7, with D perhaps matching TRBD1 (6 bases). Germline V gives CDR1 PRHDT, CDR2 FYEKMQ (reference sequence). V was trimmed by 5 bases and J by 3 bases, leaving 20 bases between them. This CDR3 has 16 residues. CDR3 coding DNA: TGTGCCAGCAGCCGTGGGGGCACCATGTCCCGCTACGAGCAGTACTTC. This sequence encodes CASSRGGTMSRYEQYF.

The V gene is TRBV5-1, the J gene TRBJ2-7, with D possibly called TRBD1 or TRBD2 (5 bases each). Germline V CDR1 and CDR2: SGHRS, YFSETQ. Trimming cost V 0 bases and J 5 bases, with 12 bases left between them. The CDR3 runs 14 residues. The CDR3 nucleotides are TGCGCCAGCAGCTTGGTTGGCAGGGAGCACGAGCAGTACTTC. It yields the protein CASSLVGREHEQYF.

This chain connects TRBV6-5 to TRBJ1-1; D is possibly TRBD1 (5 bases). The CDR3 contains 13 residues. Germline-derived CDR1 and CDR2 are MNHEY and SVGAGI. The ends were cut back, 7 bases at V and 11 bases at J, with 20 bases in the middle. CDR3 DNA sequence: TGTGCCAGCAAAATTTCTATTGACAGAGTGGCTTTCTTT. Amino acid sequence: CASKISIDRVAFF.

This clone was observed a handful of times. The chain is built from TRBV19 and TRBJ1-1; 7 nucleotides match TRBD1. Trimming at V came to 1 base and at J to 10 bases, leaving 9 bases not matched to a gene. Germline lookup yields CDR1 LNHDA and CDR2 SQIVND (reference sequence). The CDR3 is 14 residues long. DNA of the CDR3: TGTGCCAGTAGTATAGTAAACAGGGGCGTGGGAGCTTTCTTT. Translation: CASSIVNRGVGAFF.

The genes are TRBV15 and TRBJ1-3; a weak D match, TRBD1 (5 bases). Germline CDR1 LNHNV, CDR2 YYDKDF (reference sequence). The CDR3 contains 21 residues. V lost 0 bases and J lost 0, with 24 bases in between. The CDR3 sequence: CATSRDLGPGKGPSSGNTIYF. As DNA, the CDR3 is TGTGCCACCAGCAGAGATCTGGGGCCAGGAAAGGGACCCAGCTCTGGAAACACCATATATTTT.

CDR3 bases: TGTGCCAGCAGTGAAGGCGCGGGGGCGAATTCACCCCTCCACTTT. Translation: CASSEGAGANSPLHF. V usage is TRBV2 and J usage is TRBJ1-6; a weak D match, TRBD1 (6 bases). V dropped 1 base and J dropped 7 bases, with 11 bases sitting between them. The CDR3 runs to 15 residues. Germline CDR1 SNHLY, CDR2 FYNNEI.

The V and J genes are TRBV9 and TRBJ2-2; perhaps TRBD2 as D (6 bases). The CDR3 has 15 residues. V was clipped by 3 bases and J by 2 bases, with 11 bases between them. Germline V gene lookup returns CDR1 SGDLS and CDR2 YYNGEE. Here the CDR3 reads CASSALLANTGELFF. CDR3 DNA: TGTGCCAGCAGCGCTCTACTAGCAAACACCGGGGAGCTGTTTTTT.

The chain combines TRBV6-1 with TRBJ1-3, with 12 bases fitting TRBD1. CDR3 length: 18 amino acids. CDR1 is MNHNS and CDR2 is SASEGT in the germline V gene. With V trimmed by 2 bases and J by 5 bases, 10 bases remained unmatched. CDR3 sequence reads: CASSESGTGGGYRNTIYF. Here the CDR3 DNA reads TGTGCCAGCAGTGAATCTGGGACAGGGGGCGGCTATAGAAACACCATATATTTT.

J is TRBJ1-1 and V is TRBV6-2 or TRBV6-3, with D unclear. CDR3 length: 18 amino acids. Trimming took 0 bases from V and 0 from J, leaving 17 bases between them. Per the germline V gene, CDR1 is MNHEY and CDR2 is SVGEGT. This CDR3 is CASSYSITRRAVNTEAFF. Written as DNA, the CDR3 is TGTGCCAGCAGTTACTCGATTACCCGAAGGGCAGTGAACACTGAAGCTTTCTTT.

This chain joins TRBV2 and TRBJ1-2; 7 bases agree with TRBD1. CDR1 and CDR2 from the germline V gene are SNHLY and FYNNEI. V dropped 8 bases and J dropped 6; count of bases not matched to a gene: 15. There are 15 residues in the CDR3. CDR3 amino acids: CASYKTGQQTHGYTF. The CDR3 nucleotides are TGTGCCAGCTACAAAACGGGACAGCAAACCCATGGCTACACCTTC.

The genes are TRBV2 and TRBJ1-1, with D uncertain. Looked up from germline, CDR1 is SNHLY and CDR2 is FYNNEI. The length of the CDR3 is 13 residues. V lost 2 bases, J lost 5 bases, and 9 bases lay in between. The CDR3 reads CASSEFARTEAFF. The CDR3 DNA reads as TGTGCCAGCAGTGAATTCGCGAGGACTGAAGCTTTCTTT.

The J gene is TRBJ1-3, the V gene TRBV3-1 (or the pseudogene TRBV3-2); D possibly corresponds to TRBD1 (5 bases). This CDR3 region has 16 residues. CDR1 LGHDT and CDR2 YNNKEL come from the germline V gene (reference sequence). V was pared by 2 bases and J by 0 bases, with 11 bases between. In nucleotides, the CDR3 is TGTGCCAGCAGCCAAAGGGGCATGGGCTCTGGAAACACCATATATTTT. Protein: CASSQRGMGSGNTIYF.

V usage is TRBV7-8 and J usage is TRBJ1-5, with unresolved D. Trimming removed 1 base from V and 0 bases from J, with 7 bases in between. This CDR3 is 15 amino acids long. Germline CDR1 and CDR2: SGHVS and FQNEAQ. The CDR3 DNA reads as TGTGCCAGCAGCTTAGTTGTTAATAGCAATCAGCCCCAGCATTTT. This gives the protein CASSLVVNSNQPQHF.

The rearrangement joins TRBV2 to TRBJ2-7; 9 bases are a match to TRBD1. The germline V gene encodes CDR1 SNHLY and CDR2 FYNNEI. With 5 bases clipped from V and 5 bases from J, the junction kept 4 bases outside the gene matches. This CDR3 has 13 amino acids. The CDR3 is CASSYRGQDEQYF. The CDR3 DNA reads TGTGCCAGCAGTTACAGGGGGCAAGACGAGCAGTACTTC. The whole variable domain, filled in from reference TRBV2 and TRBJ2-7, reads EPEVTQTPSHQVTQMGQEVILRCVPISNHLYFYWYRQILGQKVEFLVSFYNNEISEKSEIFDDQFSVERPDGSNFTLKIRSTKLEDSAMYFCASSYRGQDEQYFGPGTRLTVT.

This chain connects TRBV2 to TRBJ2-1; weak D call: TRBD1 (6 bases). The germline V gene has CDR1 SNHLY and CDR2 FYNNEI. The CDR3 sequence is 13 residues long. V gave up 3 bases and J gave up 6 bases, with 9 bases separating them. CDR3 sequence: CASSDTGPNEQFF. CDR3 in DNA: TGTGCCAGCAGTGATACAGGGCCCAATGAGCAGTTCTTC.